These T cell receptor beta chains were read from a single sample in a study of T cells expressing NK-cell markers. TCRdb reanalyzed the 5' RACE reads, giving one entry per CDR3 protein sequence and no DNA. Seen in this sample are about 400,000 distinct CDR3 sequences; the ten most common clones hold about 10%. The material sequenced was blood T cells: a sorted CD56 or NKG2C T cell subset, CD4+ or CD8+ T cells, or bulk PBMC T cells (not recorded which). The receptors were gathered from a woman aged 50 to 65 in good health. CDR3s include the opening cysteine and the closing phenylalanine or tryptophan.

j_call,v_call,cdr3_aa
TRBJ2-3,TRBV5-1,CASSLAPSSVRTDTQYF
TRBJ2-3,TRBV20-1,CSARDRQPLITDTQYF
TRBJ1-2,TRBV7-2,CASSSPGGAANYGYTF
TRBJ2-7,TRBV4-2,CASSQIVAYEQYF
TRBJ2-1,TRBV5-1,CASSRTSGLINEQFF
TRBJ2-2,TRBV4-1,CASSQGGDRFDGELFF
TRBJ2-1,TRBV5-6,CASSLGGTDEQFF
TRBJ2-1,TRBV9,CASSPSPSANEQFF
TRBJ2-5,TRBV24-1,CATSVTSGRAGETQYF
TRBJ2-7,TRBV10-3,CAIREDRGLYEQYF
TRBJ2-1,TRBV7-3,CASSLKHPTYNEQFF
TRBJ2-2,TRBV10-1,CASGFGTPNTGELFF
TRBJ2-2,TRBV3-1,CASSLTGRNTGELFF
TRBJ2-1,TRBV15,CATSKLEVSYNEQFF
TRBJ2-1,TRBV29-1,CSVWGGSNEQFF
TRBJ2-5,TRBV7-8,CASSLDLAPRETQYF
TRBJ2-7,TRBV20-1,CSAVTLYEQYF
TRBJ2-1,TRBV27,CASSLDLGGYNEQFF
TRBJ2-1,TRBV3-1,CASSDLADFYNEQFF
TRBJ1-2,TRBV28,CASSADRRSYGYTF
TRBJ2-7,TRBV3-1,CASSQDAGRGREQYF
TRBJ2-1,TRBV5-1,CASSSTLAGDGNEQFF
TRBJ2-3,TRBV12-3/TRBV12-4,CASSPRVGTTDTQYF